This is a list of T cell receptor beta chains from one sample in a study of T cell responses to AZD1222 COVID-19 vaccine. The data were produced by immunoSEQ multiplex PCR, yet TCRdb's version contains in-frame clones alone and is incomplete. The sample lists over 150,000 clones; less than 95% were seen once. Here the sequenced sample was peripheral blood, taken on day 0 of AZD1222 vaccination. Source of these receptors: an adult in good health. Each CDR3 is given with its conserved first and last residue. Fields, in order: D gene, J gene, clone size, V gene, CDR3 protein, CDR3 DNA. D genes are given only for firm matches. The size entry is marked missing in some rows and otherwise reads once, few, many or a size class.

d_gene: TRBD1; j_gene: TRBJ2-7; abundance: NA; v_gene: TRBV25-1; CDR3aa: CASSESDRPYEQYF; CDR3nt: TGTGCCAGCAGTGAATCGGACAGGCCCTACGAGCAGTACTTC
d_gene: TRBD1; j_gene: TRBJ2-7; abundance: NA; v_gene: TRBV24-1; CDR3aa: CATREGQPKYEQYF; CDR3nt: TGTGCCACCAGAGAGGGACAGCCGAAGTACGAGCAGTACTTC
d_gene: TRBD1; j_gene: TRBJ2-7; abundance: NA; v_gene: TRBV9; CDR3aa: CASSVAGTGGYEQYF; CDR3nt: TGTGCCAGCAGCGTAGCTGGGACAGGGGGCTACGAGCAGTACTTC
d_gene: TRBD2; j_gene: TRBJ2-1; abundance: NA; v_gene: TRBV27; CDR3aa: CASSQRVGTSGPNEQFF; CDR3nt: TGTGCCAGCAGTCAAAGGGTGGGGACTAGCGGTCCGAATGAGCAGTTCTTC
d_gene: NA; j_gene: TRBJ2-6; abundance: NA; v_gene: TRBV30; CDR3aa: CAWSKQGSRGANVLTF; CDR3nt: TGTGCCTGGAGTAAACAGGGTAGCCGTGGGGCCAACGTCCTGACTTTC
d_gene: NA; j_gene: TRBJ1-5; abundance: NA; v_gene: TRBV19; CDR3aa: CASSTTSDAYQPQHF; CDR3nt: TGTGCCAGTAGTACCACTTCGGACGCCTATCAGCCCCAGCATTTT
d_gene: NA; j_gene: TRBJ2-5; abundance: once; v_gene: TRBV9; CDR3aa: CASSVEGPETQYF; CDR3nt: TGTGCCAGCAGCGTGGAGGGGCCAGAGACCCAGTACTTC
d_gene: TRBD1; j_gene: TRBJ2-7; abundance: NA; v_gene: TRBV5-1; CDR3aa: CASSLSGQGADEQYF; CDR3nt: TGCGCCAGCAGCTTGTCGGGACAGGGGGCTGACGAGCAGTACTTC
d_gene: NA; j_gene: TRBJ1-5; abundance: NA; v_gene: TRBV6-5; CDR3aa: CASSLTYRGNQPQHF; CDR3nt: TGTGCCAGCAGTTTGACATATCGGGGCAATCAGCCCCAGCATTTT
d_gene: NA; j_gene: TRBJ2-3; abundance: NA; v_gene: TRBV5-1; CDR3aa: CASSLGFPNSDTQYF; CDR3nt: TGCGCCAGCAGCTTGGGGTTCCCAAATTCAGATACGCAGTATTTT